These T cell receptor beta chains were read from a single sample in a study of CD8+CD57+ T cells in acquired aplastic anemia. One entry per CDR3 protein results from TCRdb running MiXCR on the reads. The table records 400,000 to 600,000 distinct CDR3 sequences, approximately 33% of them present only once. Material: sorted CD4+, CD8+, or CD8+CD57+ T cells (not recorded which) from PBMCs. The receptors stem from a human donor with aplastic anemia. The CDR3 runs from the conserved cysteine through the conserved F or W. D genes are given only for firm matches. Clone size is given for some rows only: seen once, a few or many times, or a class if the clone is expanded.

D: TRBD1; J: TRBJ1-1; length: 13; size: many; V: TRBV7-9; DNA: TGTGCCAGCAGCTCAATGACAGGGGCTGAAGCTTTCTTT; CDR3: CASSSMTGAEAFF
D: TRBD1; J: TRBJ2-3; length: 15; size: few; V: TRBV24-1; DNA: TGTGCCACCAGTGATACAACAGGGGTTACAGATACGCAGTATTTT; CDR3: CATSDTTGVTDTQYF
D: -; J: TRBJ1-6; length: 14; size: many; V: TRBV4-3; DNA: TGCGCCAGCAGTCGTAATGAACCGGGGTCACCCCTCCACTTT; CDR3: CASSRNEPGSPLHF
D: TRBD1; J: TRBJ1-6; length: 17; size: -; V: TRBV2; DNA: TGTGCCAGCAGTTCAGCGCCCGGGACAGGAAAGAATTCACCCCTCCACTTT; CDR3: CASSSAPGTGKNSPLHF
D: -; J: TRBJ1-2; length: 14; size: many; V: TRBV7-8; DNA: TGTGCCAGCAGCTTAGCCGGGGATAACTATGGCTACACCTTC; CDR3: CASSLAGDNYGYTF
D: TRBD2; J: TRBJ2-1; length: 14; size: many; V: TRBV19; DNA: TGTGCCAGTACAAGGGGCGGGAGCGGCTATGAGCAGTTCTTC; CDR3: CASTRGGSGYEQFF
D: TRBD1; J: TRBJ1-6; length: 15; size: few; V: TRBV6-1; DNA: TGTGCCAGCAGTCCGGGACAGGGGGCTAATTCACCCCTCCACTTT; CDR3: CASSPGQGANSPLHF
D: TRBD1; J: TRBJ2-7; length: 16; size: -; V: TRBV12-5; DNA: TGTGCTAGTGGTTTGGTTCGGACAGGAGACTCCTACGAGCAGTACTTC; CDR3: CASGLVRTGDSYEQYF
D: -; J: TRBJ1-1; length: 16; size: -; V: TRBV5-1; DNA: TGCGCCAGCAGCTGGGAAATACTGACGGTGAACACTGAAGCTTTCTTT; CDR3: CASSWEILTVNTEAFF
D: -; J: TRBJ1-1; length: 14; size: -; V: TRBV6-1; DNA: TGTGCCAGCAGTGAAGTCAGGATGAACGCTGAAGCTTTCTTT; CDR3: CASSEVRMNAEAFF
D: TRBD1; J: TRBJ1-5; length: 13; size: -; V: TRBV30; DNA: TGTGCCTGCAGACAGGGGGACCATCAGCCCCAGCATTTT; CDR3: CACRQGDHQPQHF
D: -; J: TRBJ2-7; length: 13; size: many; V: TRBV20-1; DNA: TGCAGTGCTAGAGACCGGACCCTTTACGAGCAGTACTTC; CDR3: CSARDRTLYEQYF
D: TRBD1; J: TRBJ2-5; length: 15; size: few; V: TRBV6-1; DNA: TGTGCCAGCAGCCAGAGACGGACAGGGGAGGAGACCCAGTACTTC; CDR3: CASSQRRTGEETQYF
D: -; J: TRBJ2-6; length: 13; size: many; V: TRBV7-3; DNA: TGTGCCAGCAGCGGCACTGGGGCCAACGTCCTGACTTTC; CDR3: CASSGTGANVLTF
D: TRBD1; J: TRBJ1-2; length: 15; size: -; V: TRBV19; DNA: TGTGCCAGTAACCAATACCGGACAGGGAATTATGGCTACACCTTC; CDR3: CASNQYRTGNYGYTF
D: -; J: TRBJ1-2; length: 14; size: -; V: TRBV12-3/TRBV12-4; DNA: TGTGCCAGCACCCGGGGACTGGGAGGGGATGGCTACACCTTC; CDR3: CASTRGLGGDGYTF
D: -; J: TRBJ2-2; length: 15; size: -; V: TRBV19; DNA: TGTGCCAGTAGTAACCAGGGGCTGAACACCGGGGAGCTGTTTTTT; CDR3: CASSNQGLNTGELFF
D: TRBD2; J: TRBJ2-7; length: 12; size: -; V: TRBV20-1; DNA: TGCAGTGCTACTAGCGGGGTATACGAGCAGTACTTC; CDR3: CSATSGVYEQYF
D: TRBD2; J: TRBJ2-2; length: 16; size: -; V: TRBV7-6; DNA: TGTGCCAGCAGCTTAGCTAGCGGGGGGAGTCCCGGGGAGCTGTTTTTT; CDR3: CASSLASGGSPGELFF
D: -; J: TRBJ2-3; length: 14; size: -; V: TRBV25-1; DNA: TGTGCCAGCACCGGACCGAGGGTTTCCGATACGCAGTATTTT; CDR3: CASTGPRVSDTQYF
D: -; J: TRBJ2-5; length: 13; size: -; V: TRBV20-1; DNA: TGCAGTGCTCCCCATCTCAACCAAGAGACCCAGTACTTC; CDR3: CSAPHLNQETQYF
D: TRBD2; J: TRBJ2-2; length: 15; size: -; V: TRBV20-1; DNA: TGCAGTGCTAGGGCACTAGCGGGGGGTTCCGGGGAGCTGTTTTTT; CDR3: CSARALAGGSGELFF
D: TRBD1; J: TRBJ1-5; length: 15; size: many; V: TRBV12-3/TRBV12-4; DNA: TGTGCCAGCAGAGAGGCGGACAGGATCAATCAGCCCCAGCATTTT; CDR3: CASREADRINQPQHF
D: TRBD1; J: TRBJ2-3; length: 13; size: -; V: TRBV25-1; DNA: TGTGCCAGCGGACGGACAGGGGGAGATACGCAGTATTTT; CDR3: CASGRTGGDTQYF
D: TRBD1; J: TRBJ1-2; length: 12; size: few; V: TRBV30; DNA: TGTGCCTGGAGAGACAGGGGAAATGGCTACACCTTC; CDR3: CAWRDRGNGYTF
D: -; J: TRBJ2-1; length: 12; size: few; V: TRBV5-6; DNA: TGTGCCAGCAGCTGGTTGGGGGATGAGCAGTTCTTC; CDR3: CASSWLGDEQFF
D: TRBD1; J: TRBJ1-1; length: 13; size: -; V: TRBV2; DNA: TGTGCCAGCAGAGCTACAGGGGGGACTGAAGCTTTCTTT; CDR3: CASRATGGTEAFF
D: -; J: TRBJ1-6; length: 13; size: few; V: TRBV30; DNA: TGTGCCTGGAGGAACAGGATTAATTCACCCCTCCACTTT; CDR3: CAWRNRINSPLHF
D: -; J: TRBJ2-2; length: 15; size: many; V: TRBV24-1; DNA: TGTGCCACCAGTCTGGGCAGGAAGAACACCGGGGAGCTGTTTTTT; CDR3: CATSLGRKNTGELFF
D: -; J: TRBJ2-7; length: 16; size: -; V: TRBV5-1; DNA: TGCGCCAGCAGCTTGGACACCAGCTCAACCTCCTACGAGCAGTACTTC; CDR3: CASSLDTSSTSYEQYF
D: TRBD1; J: TRBJ1-1; length: 17; size: -; V: TRBV4-1; DNA: TGCGCCAGCAGCCCCTCACAGGGGGCCAACGTGAACACTGAAGCTTTCTTT; CDR3: CASSPSQGANVNTEAFF
D: TRBD1; J: TRBJ2-7; length: 14; size: -; V: TRBV25-1; DNA: TGTGCCAGCAGTGAACCGGGACAGAGGTACGAGCAGTACTTC; CDR3: CASSEPGQRYEQYF
D: -; J: TRBJ2-7; length: 13; size: many; V: TRBV12-3/TRBV12-4; DNA: TGTGCCAGCAGTTTCGGGGACTGGTACGAGCAGTACTTC; CDR3: CASSFGDWYEQYF
D: -; J: TRBJ2-7; length: 13; size: many; V: TRBV15; DNA: TGTGCCACCAGCAGAGACAGGGGTCGCGAGCAGTACTTC; CDR3: CATSRDRGREQYF
D: -; J: TRBJ2-4; length: 14; size: many; V: TRBV2; DNA: TGTGCCAGCAGGGAGAAGCTAGCCAAAAACATTCAGTACTTC; CDR3: CASREKLAKNIQYF